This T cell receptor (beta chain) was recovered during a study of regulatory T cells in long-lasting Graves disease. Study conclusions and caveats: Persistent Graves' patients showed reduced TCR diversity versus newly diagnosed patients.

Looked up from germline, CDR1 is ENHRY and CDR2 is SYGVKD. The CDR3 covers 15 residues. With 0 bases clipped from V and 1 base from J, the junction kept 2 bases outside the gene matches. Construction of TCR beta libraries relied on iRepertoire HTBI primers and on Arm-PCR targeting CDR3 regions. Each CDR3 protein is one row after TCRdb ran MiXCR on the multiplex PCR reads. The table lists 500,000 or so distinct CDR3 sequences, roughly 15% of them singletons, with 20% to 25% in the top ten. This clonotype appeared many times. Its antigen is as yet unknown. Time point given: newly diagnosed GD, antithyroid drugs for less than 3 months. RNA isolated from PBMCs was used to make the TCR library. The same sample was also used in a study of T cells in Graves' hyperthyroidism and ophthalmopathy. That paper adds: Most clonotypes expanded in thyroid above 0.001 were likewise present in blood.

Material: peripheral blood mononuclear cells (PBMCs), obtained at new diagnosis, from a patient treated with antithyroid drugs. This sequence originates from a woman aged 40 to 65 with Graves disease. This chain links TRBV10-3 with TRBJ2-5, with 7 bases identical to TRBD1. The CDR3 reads CAISESGQVQETQYF. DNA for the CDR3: TGTGCCATCAGTGAGTCAGGACAGGTCCAAGAGACCCAGTACTTC.